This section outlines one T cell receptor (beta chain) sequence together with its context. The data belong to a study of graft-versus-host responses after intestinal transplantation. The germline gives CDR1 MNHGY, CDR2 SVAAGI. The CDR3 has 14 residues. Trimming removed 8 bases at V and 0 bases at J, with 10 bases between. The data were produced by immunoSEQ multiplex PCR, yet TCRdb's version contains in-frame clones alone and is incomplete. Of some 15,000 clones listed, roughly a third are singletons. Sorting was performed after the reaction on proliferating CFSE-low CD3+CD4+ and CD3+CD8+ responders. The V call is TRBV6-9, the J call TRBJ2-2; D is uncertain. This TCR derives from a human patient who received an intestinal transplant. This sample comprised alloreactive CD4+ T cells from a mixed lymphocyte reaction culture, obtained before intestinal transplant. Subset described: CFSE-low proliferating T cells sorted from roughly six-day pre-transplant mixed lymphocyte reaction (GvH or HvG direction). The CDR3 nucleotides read TGTGCCAGCCGGTTCACTTCGAACACCGGGGAGCTGTTTTTT. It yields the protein CASRFTSNTGELFF.